Below, 13 T cell receptor beta chains from the same sample are listed, as sequenced in a study of T cell repertoires in cytomegalovirus infection. TCRdb re-analysed the reads in MiXCR, keeping a single row per CDR3 protein. This table holds fewer than 550,000 distinct CDR3 sequences, about 17% found once. Sequenced sample: CD8+ T cells from PBMCs. The receptors originated from a human donor in good health (CMV status not recorded). Some clones in this sample may be carry-over from other donors' samples.

This clonotype was found many times. V and J are TRBV7-6 and TRBJ1-1, with 7 bases that match TRBD1. The CDR3 runs to 13 residues. The V and J ends lost 2 bases and 10 bases, in that order; junction bases with no gene match: 7. Germline CDR1 reads SGHVS; CDR2 reads FNYEAQ. CDR3 sequence (DNA): TGTGCCAGCAGCTTAAACAGGGGTGAAAGAGCTTTCTTT. Translating it yields CASSLNRGERAFF.

Here the CDR3 reads CATSDLVEAFF. CDR3 DNA: TGTGCCACCAGTGATCTGGTTGAAGCTTTCTTT. This chain links TRBV24-1 with TRBJ1-1, with unresolved D. The ends were cut back, 3 bases at V and 7 bases at J, with 5 bases in the middle. CDR1 and CDR2 from the germline V gene are KGHDR and SFDVKD. The CDR3 covers 11 residues.

This clonotype was seen a handful of times. The V call is TRBV4-2, the J call TRBJ2-7; D possibly matches TRBD1 or TRBD2 (7 bases each). The CDR3 has 15 amino acids. The V gene lost 1 base and the J gene lost 1 base, with 11 bases spanning the gap. Germline CDR1 LGHNA, CDR2 YNFKEQ. For the CDR3, the DNA is TGTGCCAGCAGCCAAGCAGGGGGGGGGTCCTACGAGCAGTACTTC. It yields the protein CASSQAGGGSYEQYF.

The gene calls are TRBV15 and TRBJ2-3, with 7 bases fitting TRBD1. CDR1 is LNHNV, CDR2 YYDKDF, per germline (reference sequence). This CDR3 has 14 amino acids. Trimming at V came to 5 bases and at J to 7 bases, leaving 9 bases not matched to a gene. CDR3 region: CATSGDRPLNTQYF. Here the CDR3 DNA reads TGTGCCACCAGCGGGGACAGACCTTTGAATACGCAGTATTTT.

DNA of the CDR3: TGTGCCAGCACCATGAGCAGGGATGAGCAGTTCTTC. Translation: CASTMSRDEQFF. J is TRBJ2-1 and V is TRBV12-3 or TRBV12-4; D perhaps matches TRBD1 (5 bases). Deletions cut 7 bases from V and 8 bases from J, with 12 bases between. The CDR3 loop spans 12 amino acids.

This clonotype showed up just a few times. The chain joins TRBV5-1 to TRBJ1-1; 9 nucleotides line up with TRBD1. The germline V gene encodes CDR1 SGHRS and CDR2 YFSETQ. There are 16 residues in the CDR3. The V and J ends lost 2 bases and 3 bases, in that order; junction bases with no gene match: 8. In DNA, the CDR3 is TGCGCCAGCAGCTTAAGAACAGGGGGCACGGACACTGAAGCTTTCTTT. It encodes CASSLRTGGTDTEAFF.

This clonotype was observed many times. The CDR3 loop is CAIATGVGANVLTF. CDR3 in DNA: TGTGCCATCGCCACAGGGGTTGGGGCCAACGTCCTGACTTTC. The V call is TRBV6-1, the J call TRBJ2-6, with 7 positions matching TRBD1. This CDR3 is built from 14 residues. Unmatched junction bases numbered 6, after V lost 10 bases and J lost 3 bases. Per germline, CDR1 MNHNS and CDR2 SASEGT.

The chain uses TRBV11-2 and TRBJ2-2; the match to TRBD1 covers 7 bases. Germline CDR1 SGHAT, CDR2 FQNNGV. J was trimmed by 4 bases and V by 4 bases; bases with no gene match: 15. The CDR3 consists of 18 residues. The CDR3 sequence is CASSSRGPGTVVTGELFF. The CDR3 DNA follows: TGTGCCAGCAGCTCGCGAGGCCCCGGGACAGTAGTCACCGGGGAGCTGTTTTTT.

Ten or more counts support this clonotype. This CDR3 reads CASSPGALANTEAFF. CDR3 bases: TGTGCCAGCAGCCCAGGGGCCCTCGCGAACACTGAAGCTTTCTTT. J is TRBJ1-1 and V is TRBV6-6, with D maybe TRBD1 (6 bases). CDR1 is MNHNY, CDR2 SVGAGI, per germline (reference sequence). The CDR3 is made up of 15 amino acids. The germline V and J ends were trimmed by 6 bases and 1 base, with 15 bases remaining between them.

The rearrangement joins TRBV19 to TRBJ1-3; D might be TRBD1 (5 bases). The V and J ends lost 3 bases and 0 bases respectively, with 18 bases between them. CDR3 length equals 18 residues. Germline lookup yields CDR1 LNHDA and CDR2 SQIVND (reference sequence). In nucleotides, the CDR3 is TGTGCCAGTAGTATCAGTAGGTTCGGACACCTCTCTGGAAACACCATATATTTT. It specifies CASSISRFGHLSGNTIYF.

J is TRBJ1-1 and V is TRBV29-1; 9 bases agree with TRBD1. V gave up 1 base and J gave up 0 bases; unmatched junction bases: 9. There are 17 residues in the CDR3. Germline V gene sequence: CDR1 SQVTM, CDR2 ANQGSEA. Here the CDR3 reads CSVEGRGTGPMNTEAFF. CDR3 DNA: TGCAGCGTTGAAGGGAGGGGGACAGGGCCGATGAACACTGAAGCTTTCTTT.

Comment on this clonotype: At one end the junction does not follow the germline gene, possibly because of a read error. The V call is TRBV7-9, the J call TRBJ2-3; D call uncertain. The CDR3 totals 14 residues. CDR1 SEHNR and CDR2 FQNEAQ come from the germline V gene (reference sequence). CDR3 sequence: CASILGRSTDTQYF. The CDR3 nucleotides read TGTGCCAGCATCTTAGGACGGAGCACAGATACGCAGTATTTT. The variable domain in full, completed from reference TRBV7-9 and TRBJ2-3, reads DTGVSQNPRHKITKRGQNVTFRCDPISEHNRLYWYRQTLGQGPEFLTYFQNEAQLEKSRLLSDRFSAERPKGSFSTLEIQRTEQGDSAMYLCASILGRSTDTQYFGPGTRLTVL.

The chain couples TRBV7-3 to TRBJ1-2, with 8 positions matching TRBD1. Trimming at V came to 4 bases and at J to 8 bases, leaving 15 bases not matched to a gene. This CDR3 is 16 amino acids long. Germline V gene sequence: CDR1 SGHTA, CDR2 FQGTGA. CDR3 DNA sequence: TGTGCCAGCAGCTCTTCAGGCGAGGACAGGGTTATCGGCTACACCTTC. Amino acid sequence: CASSSSGEDRVIGYTF.